These 21 T cell receptor beta chains originate from one sample sequenced in a study of T cell clusters in autoimmune cytopenias. TRB rearrangements were amplified by touch-down multiplex PCR with mixed TRB-A/B primers. TCRdb reworked the multiplex PCR reads into one entry per CDR3 protein, no DNA. This listing includes 1,200 or so distinct CDR3 sequences. TRB was amplified from about 260 ng of peripheral blood genomic DNA per sample. These data were likewise used in another study, on T cell repertoires in aging, cancer and after chemotherapy.

Material for sequencing was peripheral blood. The receptors were sampled from a human donor in good health.

This clonotype is large by frequency. The chain carries TRBV19 and TRBJ2-1; TCRdb lists TRBD2, though no DNA is available to test this call. CDR3 length: 15 amino acids. CDR1 and CDR2 from the germline V gene are LNHDA and SQIVND (reference sequence). CDR3: CASNPKVLPGNEQFF.

This clonotype ranks as large in terms of frequency. The chain is built from TRBV6-1 and TRBJ1-2; TCRdb's D call, TRBD1, is unchecked because there is no DNA. Germline lookup yields CDR1 MNHNS and CDR2 SASEGT. The CDR3 runs to 13 residues. This chain's CDR3 is CASRGDSNYGYTF.

This clonotype is classed as large by frequency. CDR3 sequence reads: CSAEESNEQFF. This rearrangement joins TRBV29-1 to TRBJ2-1. The germline gives CDR1 SQVTM, CDR2 ANQGSEA. The CDR3 has 11 residues.

The chain has TRBV2 and TRBJ2-2. From germline, CDR1 is SNHLY and CDR2 FYNNEI. There are 14 residues in the CDR3. This CDR3 reads CASREDGYEGELFF.

This clonotype is medium-sized by frequency. The chain carries TRBV14 and TRBJ2-7; TCRdb's D call, TRBD1, is unchecked because there is no DNA. The CDR3 consists of 14 residues. Germline assignment: CDR1 SGHDN and CDR2 FVKESK. The CDR3 protein is CASSLGQGFTEQYF.

This clonotype counts as large by frequency. This sequence joins TRBV6-1 and TRBJ2-1. The length of the CDR3 is 12 residues. Germline V CDR1 and CDR2: MNHNS, SASEGT. The CDR3 region is CASSPIMGEQFF.

The rearrangement links TRBV24-1 to TRBJ1-2; TCRdb gives TRBD1 as the D gene, but with no DNA this cannot be confirmed. This CDR3 spans 14 amino acids. Germline V gene data show CDR1 as KGHDR and CDR2 as SFDVKD. The CDR3 protein is CATSPGPVLYGYTF.

This clonotype is identified as medium-sized from frequency. Here the CDR3 reads CASSYGGQNEQYF. The rearrangement uses TRBV7-2 and TRBJ2-7; TCRdb selects TRBD1, and the lack of DNA leaves this call unchecked. There are 13 residues in the CDR3. The V gene's germline CDR1 is SGHTA and CDR2 FQGNSA.

V and J are TRBV5-1 and TRBJ1-5; absent DNA, TCRdb's TRBD1 call cannot be checked. CDR1 and CDR2 (germline): SGHRS, YFSETQ. The CDR3 spans 15 residues. This CDR3 is CASSLRGASNQPQHF.

This clonotype is called large (0.1 to 1%) based on its frequency. The V call is TRBV6-5, the J call TRBJ1-6. Germline V CDR1 and CDR2: MNHEY, SVGAGI. The CDR3 contains 12 residues. CDR3 protein: CASSPSNSPLHF.

In terms of frequency, this clonotype is medium-sized. This sequence joins TRBV7-3 and TRBJ1-5; TCRdb picks TRBD1, but there is no DNA to check that call. The CDR3 runs 12 residues. The V gene's germline CDR1 is SGHTA and CDR2 FQGTGA. This chain's CDR3 is CASGTVNQPQHF.

The chain combines TRBV2 with TRBJ1-3. The CDR3 has 13 residues. Germline V gene lookup returns CDR1 SNHLY and CDR2 FYNNEI. The CDR3 protein is CASSLGSGNTIYF.

Its frequency marks this clonotype as medium-sized (0.01 to 0.1%). CDR3 amino acids: CASSHGSVNSYEQYF. This chain joins TRBV5-1 and TRBJ2-7; TCRdb proposes TRBD1, but this gene call is untestable without DNA. In germline, CDR1 is SGHRS, CDR2 YFSETQ. The CDR3 runs 15 residues.

According to its frequency, this clonotype is medium-sized. The CDR3 here is CASSSGTGWYEQYF. The chain carries TRBV5-8 and TRBJ2-7; the TRBD1 assignment by TCRdb is unverifiable without DNA. The CDR3 totals 14 residues. Germline values: CDR1 SGHTS, CDR2 YDEGEE. Full variable domain (outside the CDR3, taken from reference TRBV5-8 and TRBJ2-7): EAGVTQSPTHLIKTRGQQATLRCSPISGHTSVYWYQQALGLGLQFLLWYDEGEERNRGNFPPRFSGRQFPNYSSELNVNALELEDSALYLCASSSGTGWYEQYFGPGTRLTVT.

V and J are TRBV7-9 and TRBJ2-2. Germline assignment: CDR1 SEHNR and CDR2 FQNEAQ (reference sequence). This CDR3 comprises 17 residues. CDR3 loop: CASSQDLEDLQTGELFF.

Its frequency marks this clonotype as large (0.1 to 1%). The chain is built from TRBV7-6 and TRBJ2-2; the D gene TCRdb calls, TRBD2, cannot be checked with no DNA. CDR1 and CDR2 from the germline V gene are SGHVS and FNYEAQ. The CDR3 sequence is 16 residues long. CDR3 loop: CASSLLLAGNTGELFF.

This clonotype is deemed medium-sized by its frequency. The CDR3 is CASSMGLSGREASPLHF. The V gene is TRBV11-2, the J gene TRBJ1-6. This CDR3 has 17 residues. Germline CDR1 and CDR2: SGHAT and FQNNGV.

The chain links TRBV27 to TRBJ2-5. Germline CDR1 and CDR2: MNHEY and SMNVEV (reference sequence). This CDR3 is 12 amino acids long. The CDR3 spells CASSDPAETQYF.

This clonotype registers large by frequency. This chain connects TRBV5-4 to TRBJ2-3; TCRdb proposes TRBD2, but this gene call is untestable without DNA. The CDR3 is 15 residues long. Germline V CDR1 and CDR2: SGHNT, YYREEE (reference sequence). The CDR3 loop is CASSLEIGRETLEYF.

The V call is TRBV12-3 or TRBV12-4, the J call TRBJ1-1. The CDR3 spans 13 residues. The CDR3 sequence: CASSLRWRGSAFF.

The V and J genes are TRBV20-1 and TRBJ2-4; TCRdb proposes TRBD2, but this gene call is untestable without DNA. Germline lookup yields CDR1 DFQATT and CDR2 SNEGSKA (reference sequence). The CDR3 is 15 amino acids. The CDR3 reads CSALGVAGSKNIQYF.